These T cell receptor beta chains were read from a single sample in a study of response to subunit inactivated influenza vaccine. TCRdb analysed the RT-PCR reads with MiXCR anew, one entry per CDR3 protein. The top ten hold roughly 13% of the sample, which has fewer than 650,000 distinct CDR3 sequences, over 10% seen once. Sequences were derived from PBMCs from blood, sampled 35 to 45 days after vaccination. The receptors were sampled from a man aged 50 to 60 who received an inactivated influenza vaccine. Both conserved end residues are part of each CDR3. The D gene is left open where the match is weak. A row's size may be missing; if present it is once, few, many or a size class.

j_gene | abundance | d_gene | v_gene | CDR3aa | CDR3nt
TRBJ2-3 | few | - | TRBV5-1 | CASSLSYSGTDTQYF | TGCGCCAGCAGCTTGTCCTACTCGGGCACAGATACGCAGTATTTT
TRBJ1-6 | - | - | TRBV6-1 | CASSEFLQGASPLHF | TGTGCCAGCAGTGAATTTTTGCAGGGAGCCTCACCCCTCCACTTT
TRBJ2-7 | - | TRBD1 | TRBV6-2/TRBV6-3 | CASSYSLGQGGEQYF | TGTGCCAGCAGTTACTCGTTGGGACAGGGCGGAGAGCAGTACTTC
TRBJ2-5 | many | - | TRBV7-9 | CASSAAGASMYF | TGTGCCAGCAGCGCCGCTGGGGCTTCAATGTACTTC
TRBJ1-4 | - | - | TRBV5-1 | CASSPTRRSGEKLFF | TGCGCCAGCAGCCCAACGAGGAGGAGCGGAGAAAAACTGTTTTTT
TRBJ1-1 | - | TRBD1 | TRBV29-1 | CSIGQGSHTEAFF | TGCAGCATTGGACAGGGAAGTCATACTGAAGCTTTCTTT
TRBJ2-1 | many | TRBD2 | TRBV11-1 | CASSLAEKGTSRYNEQFF | TGTGCCAGCAGCTTAGCGGAAAAGGGGACTAGCCGCTACAATGAGCAGTTCTTC
TRBJ1-5 | few | - | TRBV28 | CASSLKFGWAGNQPQHF | TGTGCCAGCAGTTTAAAATTCGGGTGGGCCGGCAATCAGCCCCAGCATTTT
TRBJ2-3 | few | - | TRBV30 | CAWTNGGIDGDTQYF | TGTGCCTGGACGAACGGGGGCATCGATGGGGATACGCAGTATTTT
TRBJ2-5 | few | - | TRBV10-3 | CAISPRGIQETQYF | TGTGCCATCAGCCCCAGGGGAATACAAGAGACCCAGTACTTC
TRBJ1-1 | - | - | TRBV29-1 | CSVEPLRSHTEAFF | TGCAGCGTTGAACCCCTACGGAGTCACACTGAAGCTTTCTTT
TRBJ1-6 | - | - | TRBV9 | CASSVGQNLITPLHF | TGTGCCAGCAGCGTAGGACAGAACCTAATTACACCCCTCCACTTT
TRBJ2-1 | many | - | TRBV9 | CASSVSSGEQFF | TGTGCCAGCAGCGTATCATCGGGCGAGCAGTTCTTC
TRBJ1-1 | - | TRBD1 | TRBV5-1 | CASSLAPQGQDTEAFF | TGCGCCAGCAGCTTGGCTCCACAGGGGCAGGACACTGAAGCTTTCTTT
TRBJ1-4 | - | - | TRBV5-1 | CASSSDRIGEKLFF | TGCGCCAGCTCCTCAGACAGGATAGGCGAAAAACTGTTTTTT
TRBJ2-2 | few | - | TRBV5-1 | CASSLAPPGGELFF | TGCGCCAGCAGCTTGGCCCCGCCGGGCGGGGAGCTGTTTTTT
TRBJ2-5 | few | TRBD1 | TRBV20-1 | CSAPKTGVETQYF | TGCAGTGCTCCCAAGACAGGGGTAGAGACCCAGTACTTC
TRBJ1-6 | few | TRBD1 | TRBV20-1 | CSADRTGANSPLHF | TGCAGTGCCGATAGGACAGGGGCTAATTCACCCCTCCACTTT
TRBJ2-7 | many | TRBD2 | TRBV6-5 | CASSYPHHPAGGANEQYF | TGTGCCAGCAGTTACCCTCACCATCCTGCGGGAGGGGCAAACGAGCAGTACTTC
TRBJ2-7 | few | - | TRBV7-2 | CASSRRPSGPYEQYF | TGTGCCAGCAGCCGTAGACCCTCGGGCCCCTACGAGCAGTACTTC
TRBJ2-3 | - | - | TRBV5-1 | CASSQWGPGTDTQYF | TGCGCCAGCAGCCAATGGGGGCCCGGGACAGATACGCAGTATTTT
TRBJ1-4 | few | - | TRBV12-3/TRBV12-4 | CASRSRVGTEKLFF | TGTGCCAGCAGGAGCAGGGTAGGGACGGAAAAACTGTTTTTT
TRBJ2-3 | few | TRBD1 | TRBV7-2 | CASSTGTGKSDTQYF | TGTGCCAGCAGCACAGGGACAGGGAAGTCAGATACGCAGTATTTT
TRBJ2-3 | - | TRBD2 | TRBV2 | CASSEGKGLAGNTQYF | TGTGCCAGCAGTGAGGGGAAGGGACTAGCGGGAAATACGCAGTATTTT
TRBJ2-2 | - | - | TRBV7-3 | CASSAGRTGELFF | TGTGCCAGCAGCGCGGGACGTACCGGGGAGCTGTTTTTT
TRBJ2-7 | few | TRBD1 | TRBV2 | CASRGQPAEQYF | TGTGCCAGCAGGGGACAGCCGGCCGAGCAGTACTTC
TRBJ2-5 | many | - | TRBV28 | CASSLGSLGTQYF | TGTGCCAGCAGTTTAGGCAGCCTGGGGACCCAGTACTTC
TRBJ2-2 | - | TRBD2 | TRBV4-3 | CASSQGLAGGPITGELFF | TGCGCCAGCAGCCAGGGACTAGCGGGAGGGCCGATAACCGGGGAGCTGTTTTTT
TRBJ2-1 | many | - | TRBV12-3/TRBV12-4 | CASSFGPSSYNEQFF | TGTGCCAGCAGTTTTGGCCCGAGCTCCTACAATGAGCAGTTCTTC
TRBJ2-7 | - | - | TRBV28 | CASSPPGANEQYF | TGTGCCAGCAGTCCCCCCGGGGCGAACGAGCAGTACTTC
TRBJ2-6 | - | TRBD2 | TRBV24-1 | CATSVGGSGANVLTF | TGTGCCACCAGTGTGGGAGGGTCTGGGGCCAACGTCCTGACTTTC
TRBJ2-7 | - | TRBD1 | TRBV7-2 | CASSLVWVQGAYEQYF | TGTGCCAGCAGCTTAGTCTGGGTACAGGGGGCCTACGAGCAGTACTTC
TRBJ1-1 | once | TRBD1 | TRBV20-1 | CSASDLLGQLNTEAFF | TGCAGTGCTAGCGACCTACTGGGACAGTTGAACACTGAAGCTTTCTTT
TRBJ1-1 | - | - | TRBV6-2/TRBV6-3 | CASRNRVMNTEAFF | TGTGCCAGCAGAAACAGAGTAATGAACACTGAAGCTTTCTTT
TRBJ1-1 | - | - | TRBV27 | CASSWGPVAEAFF | TGTGCCAGCAGTTGGGGCCCAGTGGCTGAAGCTTTCTTT
TRBJ2-1 | - | - | TRBV5-1 | CASSPSPPNYNEQFF | TGCGCCAGCAGCCCCTCCCCCCCCAACTACAATGAGCAGTTCTTC
TRBJ2-2 | - | TRBD1 | TRBV7-2 | CASAKGQGAGELFF | TGTGCCAGCGCAAAGGGACAGGGGGCCGGGGAGCTGTTTTTT
TRBJ2-5 | once | TRBD1 | TRBV20-1 | CSARQTPGQGALETQYF | TGCAGTGCTAGACAAACACCGGGACAGGGGGCACTAGAGACCCAGTACTTC
TRBJ2-3 | few | - | TRBV29-1 | CSVEVVVADTQYF | TGCAGCGTTGAGGTTGTCGTGGCAGATACGCAGTATTTT
TRBJ2-5 | few | - | TRBV4-2 | CASSPWGRAQETQYF | TGTGCCAGCAGCCCTTGGGGTAGAGCCCAAGAGACCCAGTACTTC
TRBJ1-5 | few | - | TRBV28 | CASSSGAGLIQPQHF | TGTGCCAGCAGTTCTGGGGCAGGGCTAATTCAGCCCCAGCATTTT
TRBJ2-7 | few | - | TRBV20-1 | CSARARAGVGEQYF | TGCAGTGCTAGAGCCCGAGCAGGGGTAGGCGAGCAGTACTTC
TRBJ1-5 | - | TRBD1 | TRBV2 | CASSAGTGAQAPQHF | TGTGCCAGCAGTGCCGGGACAGGCGCCCAGGCGCCCCAGCATTTT
TRBJ2-5 | - | - | TRBV15 | CATSSRGQIGEETQYF | TGTGCCACCAGCAGCCGGGGCCAAATTGGGGAAGAGACCCAGTACTTC
TRBJ2-3 | few | TRBD1 | TRBV5-1 | CASSITGTGSDTQYF | TGCGCCAGCAGCATAACCGGGACAGGGTCCGATACGCAGTATTTT
TRBJ2-1 | - | TRBD2 | TRBV7-6 | CASSFMTSGRKEQFF | TGTGCCAGCAGCTTCATGACTAGCGGGAGAAAAGAGCAGTTCTTC
TRBJ2-7 | few | - | TRBV18 | CASSSSEGYEQYF | TGTGCCAGCTCATCATCCGAGGGGTACGAGCAGTACTTC
TRBJ2-1 | - | - | TRBV20-1 | CSARRPQSIVQFF | TGCAGTGCTAGGAGGCCCCAGTCAATCGTGCAGTTCTTC
TRBJ1-5 | many | - | TRBV12-3/TRBV12-4 | CASSDGNNQPQHF | TGTGCCAGCAGTGATGGGAACAATCAGCCCCAGCATTTT
TRBJ2-7 | many | - | TRBV10-3 | CAIGQTSYEQYF | TGTGCCATCGGGCAGACCTCCTACGAGCAGTACTTC
TRBJ2-1 | many | - | TRBV7-9 | CASRRSGAKYNEQFF | TGTGCCAGCCGACGGTCAGGGGCAAAGTACAATGAGCAGTTCTTC
TRBJ1-2 | few | - | TRBV7-6 | CASSVGTGAGYGYTF | TGTGCCAGCAGCGTCGGGACCGGGGCAGGCTATGGCTACACCTTC
TRBJ2-2 | - | TRBD1 | TRBV6-1 | CASSEGGQGAGELFF | TGTGCCAGCAGTGAAGGAGGACAGGGGGCCGGGGAGCTGTTTTTT
TRBJ1-5 | many | - | TRBV4-3 | CASSQDWGRVNQPQHF | TGCGCCAGCAGCCAAGATTGGGGCCGAGTCAATCAGCCCCAGCATTTT
TRBJ2-3 | many | - | TRBV15 | CATSRDGQSTDTQYF | TGTGCCACCAGCAGAGATGGACAGAGCACAGATACGCAGTATTTT
TRBJ2-7 | few | - | TRBV7-9 | CASSADFGEQYF | TGTGCCAGCAGCGCGGACTTCGGAGAGCAGTACTTC
TRBJ1-1 | - | - | TRBV6-5 | CASSYSPLNTEAFF | TGTGCCAGCAGTTACTCGCCACTGAACACTGAAGCTTTCTTT